The 24 T cell receptor beta chains listed next were all sequenced from one sample in a study of T cell repertoires in cytomegalovirus infection. TCRdb redid the calling of the reads with MiXCR, one entry per CDR3 protein. This sample has fewer than 550,000 distinct CDR3 sequences, with approximately 32% found just once. Sequencing used PBMCs. These receptors were taken from a human donor in good health (CMV status not recorded). Some clones in this sample may be carry-over from other donors' samples.

In this sample, this clonotype turned up many times. The rearrangement uses TRBV7-2 and TRBJ2-5; 8 bases match TRBD1. The germline V gene has CDR1 SGHTA and CDR2 FQGNSA. V gave up 4 bases and J gave up 7 bases; unmatched junction bases: 11. The CDR3 length is 15 residues. The CDR3 loop is CASSSQGASRVTQYF. DNA of the CDR3: TGTGCCAGCAGCTCCCAGGGGGCGTCTCGGGTGACCCAGTACTTC.

The table lists this clonotype with a few counts. This chain connects TRBV11-2 to TRBJ2-7; perhaps TRBD2 as D (5 bases). This CDR3 comprises 14 residues. Germline V gene data show CDR1 as SGHAT and CDR2 as FQNNGV. The V gene lost 3 bases and the J gene lost 3 bases, with 12 bases spanning the gap. The CDR3 spells CASSFSSRSYEQYF. The DNA for the CDR3 is TGTGCCAGCAGCTTCTCTAGCAGAAGCTACGAGCAGTACTTC.

This clonotype was recorded once. Since a much larger clone is just one base distant, this may be a read error. The rearrangement links TRBV7-2 to TRBJ2-7; 10 nucleotides match TRBD1. Germline CDR1 is SGHTA and CDR2 is FQGNSA. The ends lost 0 bases at V and 5 bases at J; junction bases unmatched: 7. The CDR3 totals 16 residues. The CDR3 region has the DNA TGTGCCAGCAGCTTAGCGGGAGGGGACAGGGGCGACGAGCAGTACTTC. This gives the protein CASSLAGGDRGDEQYF.

The CDR3 loop is CSARDRGDSPLHF. The CDR3 region has the DNA TGCAGTGCTAGAGACAGGGGCGATTCACCCCTCCACTTT. The genes are TRBV20-1 and TRBJ1-6, with D possibly TRBD1 on 6 matching bases. CDR1 DFQATT and CDR2 SNEGSKA come from the germline V gene (reference sequence). Between the trimmed V and J ends, which lost 0 bases and 8 bases, there was a span of 8 bases. The CDR3 sequence is 13 residues long.

This clonotype was recorded many times. V usage is TRBV7-8 and J usage is TRBJ1-5; no firm D call. The V gene's germline CDR1 is SGHVS and CDR2 FQNEAQ. This CDR3 region has 18 residues. V lost 1 base and J 3 bases, leaving 19 bases between the germline ends. CDR3 nucleotide sequence: TGTGCCAGCAGCTTAGGGGTTTTGGTCGGACTTCACAATCAGCCCCAGCATTTT. It translates to CASSLGVLVGLHNQPQHF.

The chain combines TRBV30 with TRBJ2-7, with 7 positions matching TRBD2. With V trimmed by 3 bases and J by 1 base, 3 bases remained unmatched. This CDR3 is built from 13 residues. Germline CDR1 reads GTSNPN; CDR2 reads SVGIG (reference sequence). Here the CDR3 DNA reads TGTGCCTGGAGGGAGCGGGGATCCTACGAGCAGTACTTC. Protein product: CAWRERGSYEQYF.

A word on this clonotype: A read error is possible here, since a much larger clone lies one base away. This chain connects TRBV7-8 to TRBJ2-1; D perhaps matches TRBD2 (6 bases). The germline V gene has CDR1 SGHVS and CDR2 FQNEAQ. The CDR3 is 13 residues long. CDR3 nucleotides: TGTGCCAACAGCCGGGGGACCTACAATGAGCAGTTCTTC. This encodes CANSRGTYNEQFF.

The rearrangement links TRBV4-2 to TRBJ1-1, with D maybe TRBD1 (5 bases). CDR1 LGHNA and CDR2 YNFKEQ come from the germline V gene. This CDR3 region has 11 residues. V was pared by 1 base and J by 11 bases, with 8 bases between. CDR3 amino acids: CASSQGQQAFF. DNA of the CDR3: TGTGCCAGCAGCCAAGGACAGCAGGCTTTCTTT.

The rearrangement links TRBV5-4 to TRBJ2-1; possibly TRBD2 for D (6 bases). The CDR3 has 17 residues. The V gene's germline CDR1 is SGHNT and CDR2 YYREEE (reference sequence). The V gene lost 4 bases and the J gene lost 4 bases, with 21 bases spanning the gap. Here the CDR3 reads CASSPSGGGAQYNEQFF. The CDR3 DNA is TGTGCCAGCAGCCCTTCGGGTGGAGGGGCGCAATACAATGAGCAGTTCTTC.

With regard to this clonotype: This may arise from a read error, as a much more abundant clone is one base away. The J gene is TRBJ2-3, the V gene TRBV7-6; 11 bases are shared with TRBD2. The germline V gene has CDR1 SGHVS and CDR2 FNYEAQ. The CDR3 is 14 amino acids. This CDR3 is CASSLGSGRDTKYF. The CDR3, as DNA: TGTGCCAGCAGCTTAGGTAGCGGGAGGGATACGAAGTATTTT.

This clonotype was detected a few times. The rearrangement joins TRBV20-1 to TRBJ1-1, with D unclear. There are 11 residues in the CDR3. Germline V gives CDR1 DFQATT, CDR2 SNEGSKA (reference sequence). V was cut by 5 bases and J by 1 base, with 5 bases left in between. The DNA for the CDR3 is TGCAGTGCTTTGCAGAACACTGAAGCTTTCTTT. It is translated as CSALQNTEAFF.

The rearrangement joins TRBV7-2 to TRBJ1-6; no clear D gene. Germline CDR1 reads SGHTA; CDR2 reads FQGNSA. The CDR3 totals 18 residues. V was cut by 4 bases and J by 13 bases, with 29 bases left in between. CDR3 sequence: CASSSPPPTWVLSSPLHF. CDR3 DNA sequence: TGTGCCAGCAGCTCCCCTCCACCGACATGGGTTTTGAGTTCCCCCCTCCACTTT.

This clonotype was picked up one time. The J gene is TRBJ1-2, the V gene TRBV4-2, with 8 bases fitting TRBD1. The CDR3 is made up of 15 amino acids. V shed 0 bases, J shed 8 bases, and the junction held 8 bases outside the gene matches. The V gene's germline CDR1 is LGHNA and CDR2 YNFKEQ. CDR3 residues: CASSQEHRGISGYTF. CDR3 DNA: TGTGCCAGCAGCCAAGAGCACAGGGGGATTTCGGGCTACACCTTC.

This chain connects TRBV27 to TRBJ2-3; no firm D call. In germline, CDR1 is MNHEY, CDR2 SMNVEV (reference sequence). Trimming shortened V by 3 bases and J by 10 bases, and 20 bases separated the two germline ends. The CDR3 extends over 15 amino acids. CDR3 bases: TGTGCCAGCAGTTTTTCCGCGCTGGGTGGGGATGCGCAGTATTTT. It encodes CASSFSALGGDAQYF.

In this sample, this clonotype turned up many times. The chain combines TRBV7-2 with TRBJ1-1, with D possibly TRBD1 on 5 matching bases. CDR1 and CDR2 from the germline V gene are SGHTA and FQGNSA. Trimming left V 5 bases short and J 3 bases short, with 13 bases between. CDR3 length: 14 amino acids. The CDR3 DNA sequence: TGTGCCAGCAGCGCCCGGACACCTTACACTGAAGCTTTCTTT. It encodes CASSARTPYTEAFF. Looking up the rest from reference TRBV7-2 and TRBJ1-1 gives the full variable domain: GAGVSQSPSNKVTEKGKDVELRCDPISGHTALYWYRQSLGQGLEFLIYFQGNSAPDKSGLPSDRFSAERTGGSVSTLTIQRTQQEDSAVYLCASSARTPYTEAFFGQGTRLTVV.

The chain recombines TRBV4-1 with TRBJ2-3, with 8 nucleotides matching TRBD2. This CDR3 has 14 amino acids. The germline CDR1 and CDR2 sequences are MGHRA and YSYEKL. With 0 bases clipped from V and 9 bases from J, the junction kept 5 bases outside the gene matches. Here the CDR3 DNA reads TGCGCCAGCAGCCAAGATGAGCGGGGGTACACGCAGTATTTT. Translated: CASSQDERGYTQYF.

This clonotype was seen a handful of times. The chain carries TRBV6-6 and TRBJ1-5; D is possibly TRBD1 (5 bases). V was cut by 5 bases and J by 0 bases, with 20 bases left in between. CDR3 size: 18 residues. CDR1 and CDR2 from the germline V gene are MNHNY and SVGAGI (reference sequence). The CDR3 nucleotides are TGTGCCAGCAGTGGATCTCCGGGGCAGGACCTTAGCAATCAGCCCCAGCATTTT. This translates into CASSGSPGQDLSNQPQHF.

This clonotype was seen many times. The V gene is TRBV7-8, the J gene TRBJ2-3; 9 nucleotides agree with TRBD1. V gave up 3 bases and J gave up 6 bases; unmatched junction bases: 7. This CDR3 has 15 residues. The germline CDR1 and CDR2 sequences are SGHVS and FQNEAQ. The CDR3 loop reads CASSLGQGVVDTQYF. CDR3 bases: TGTGCCAGCAGCTTGGGACAGGGCGTTGTGGATACGCAGTATTTT.

There are a few counts of this clonotype. This chain connects TRBV25-1 to TRBJ1-2; D gene unclear. Per the germline V gene, CDR1 is MGHDK and CDR2 is SYGVNS. V was clipped by 1 base and J by 1 base, with 7 bases between them. This CDR3 has 14 amino acids. The CDR3 loop reads CASSELRINYGYTF. CDR3 coding DNA: TGTGCCAGCAGTGAATTAAGGATTAACTATGGCTACACCTTC.

A few counts support this clonotype. The chain links TRBV7-6 to TRBJ2-1; D is uncertain. V was pared by 6 bases and J by 4 bases, with 4 bases between. The CDR3 consists of 11 residues. Germline V gene sequence: CDR1 SGHVS, CDR2 FNYEAQ. The CDR3 DNA is TGTGCCAGCAGGTCGTACAATGAGCAGTTCTTC. This gives the protein CASRSYNEQFF.

This clonotype has just a few counts. The CDR3 DNA sequence: TGTGCCAGCAGTTTGGTCCCAGGGGGCACCGGGGAGCTGTTTTTT. Its protein is CASSLVPGGTGELFF. The chain employs TRBV28 and TRBJ2-2; 7 bases map to TRBD1. Germline CDR1 reads MDHEN; CDR2 reads SYDVKM. Trimming at V came to 3 bases and at J to 4 bases, leaving 5 bases not matched to a gene. The CDR3 sequence is 15 residues long.

This clonotype was seen many times. This chain links TRBV7-2 with TRBJ1-6; D unresolved. CDR1 and CDR2 from the germline V gene are SGHTA and FQGNSA. V shed 4 bases and J shed 7 bases, with 14 bases lying between them. The CDR3 consists of 15 residues. The CDR3: CASSSDLVRNSPLHF. The CDR3 DNA is TGTGCCAGCAGCTCAGACCTCGTCCGGAATTCACCCCTCCACTTT.

The chain joins TRBV2 to TRBJ2-1; 9 bases are shared with TRBD1. The V and J ends lost 10 bases and 2 bases, in that order; junction bases with no gene match: 3. CDR3 length: 13 amino acids. Germline CDR1 SNHLY, CDR2 FYNNEI. The CDR3 bases are TGTGCCATCCGACAGGGGGCCTACAATGAGCAGTTCTTC. This encodes CAIRQGAYNEQFF.

This clonotype was seen more than once but under ten times. The rearrangement links TRBV7-9 to TRBJ2-6, with D unresolved. Trimming removed 4 bases at V and 0 bases at J, with 4 bases between. This CDR3 is 14 amino acids long. Germline values: CDR1 SEHNR, CDR2 FQNEAQ (reference sequence). For the CDR3, the DNA is TGTGCCAGCAGCTCCTACTCTGGGGCCAACGTCCTGACTTTC. As protein: CASSSYSGANVLTF. The whole variable domain, remainder taken from reference TRBV7-9 and TRBJ2-6, is DTGVSQNPRHKITKRGQNVTFRCDPISEHNRLYWYRQTLGQGPEFLTYFQNEAQLEKSRLLSDRFSAERPKGSFSTLEIQRTEQGDSAMYLCASSSYSGANVLTFGAGSRLTVL.